This T cell receptor beta chain came from a study of blood T cell repertoires in COVID-19. The wider study: Some COVID-19 samples were acute and others convalescent; all came from the United States, Italy and Spain. T cells, B-cell-depleted T cells, or PBMCs provided the cDNA or gDNA that served as material.

The junction had 8 bases not matched to a gene; V was cut back by 4 bases and J by 4 bases. CDR3 size: 15 residues. Germline CDR1 and CDR2: WSHSY and SAAADI. The authors' processing: By means of reference gene primer amplification, nucleated cell counts were estimated. The table came from immunoSEQ multiplex PCR; TCRdb's copy has only in-frame clones and leaves some out. V and J calls and clone size are those listed in that table; D and trimming were worked out from the DNA. The sample records 280,000 or so clones, roughly 90% being singletons. The chain carries TRBV10-2 and TRBJ2-7, with TRBD2 identical over 9 bases. The sequenced material came from peripheral blood. The clonotype originates from a young man with active or convalescent COVID-19. For the CDR3, the DNA is TGCGCCAGCAGTGTAGATAGCGGGGGCCGTTACGAGCAGTACTTC. It encodes CASSVDSGGRYEQYF.